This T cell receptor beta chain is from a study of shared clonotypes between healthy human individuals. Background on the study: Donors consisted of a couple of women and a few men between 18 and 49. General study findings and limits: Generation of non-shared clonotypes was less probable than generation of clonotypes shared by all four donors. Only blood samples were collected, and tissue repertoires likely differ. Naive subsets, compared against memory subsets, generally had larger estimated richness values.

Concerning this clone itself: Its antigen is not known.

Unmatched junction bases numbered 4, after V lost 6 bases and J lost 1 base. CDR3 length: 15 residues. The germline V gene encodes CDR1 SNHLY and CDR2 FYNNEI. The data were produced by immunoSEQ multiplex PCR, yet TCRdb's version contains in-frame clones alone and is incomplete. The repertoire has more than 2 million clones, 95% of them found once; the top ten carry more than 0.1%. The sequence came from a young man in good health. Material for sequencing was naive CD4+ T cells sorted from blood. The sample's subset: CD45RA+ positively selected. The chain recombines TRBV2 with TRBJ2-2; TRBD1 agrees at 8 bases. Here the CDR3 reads CASRGTGLNTGELFF. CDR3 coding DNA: TGTGCCAGCAGGGGGACAGGCTTGAACACCGGGGAGCTGTTTTTT.